Included here is one TCR beta chain sequence, with context. Its antigen is undetermined. Assay used: immunoSEQ multiplex PCR; TCRdb lists only in-frame clones, some missing. The sample holds 30,000 to 35,000 clones, roughly 63% seen once. Within the ViraFEST assay, antigen-specific CD4+ T cells underwent expansion with viral peptide pools prior to sequencing. Following a roughly eleven-day culture, CD4+ T cells were purified. Vaccinees lacked prior SARS-CoV-2 infection and tested negative for nucleocapsid antibodies. IL-2 at about 10 IU/ml and peptides at about 10 ug/ml were added to cultured PBMC, around 2.2 million per well. The sample belongs to a study of vaccination effects on CD4 cells after COVID-19. The wider study: Each participant received a vaccine that was either BNT162b2 or mRNA-1273, given as two doses. Whole-study findings and limits: Missing from the study were early post-infection timepoints, and its convalescent patients were few.

V lost 1 base, J lost 7 bases, and 8 bases lay in between. The CDR3 has 14 residues. Germline V lookup: CDR1 SGHNT, CDR2 YENEEA. The starting material was CD4+ T cells from PBMCs cultured with HCoV-229E spike peptides, obtained before COVID-19 vaccination. The V gene is TRBV11-3, the J gene TRBJ1-6; D unclear. The origin of this receptor is a human donor who received a COVID-19 vaccine. CDR3 region: CASSLGFFNSPLHF. The CDR3 bases are TGTGCCAGCAGCTTAGGATTCTTCAATTCACCCCTCCACTTT.